Listed below are T cell receptor beta chains from one sample, sequenced in a study of siplizumab effects on memory and regulatory T cells. This table comes from immunoSEQ multiplex PCR, and its TCRdb copy is limited to in-frame clones, with some not included. The sample carries some 97,000 clones, 85% to 95% recorded once. Sequenced sample: non-Treg CD4+ T cells sorted from blood. Receptors originate from a human donor in good health. CDR3s include the opening cysteine and the closing phenylalanine or tryptophan. The D gene is left open where the match is weak. Size tells how often a clone was seen (once, few, many) or the class of an expanded clone, and some rows leave it out.

d_call | v_call | clone_size | cdr3_aa
- | TRBV29-1 | - | CSVGGGDQPQHF
TRBD2 | TRBV7-6 | - | CASSLEISGSTDTQYF
- | TRBV10-3 | - | CAISEGQRGGETQYF
TRBD1 | TRBV15 | - | CATSRDYPAEDRANEQFF
- | TRBV2 | - | CASGFVDTQYF
- | TRBV6-5 | - | CASSYSSVGKLFF
- | TRBV10-3 | - | CAISESNSRHGNTIYF
- | TRBV9 | - | CASSAARLDEQYF
- | TRBV21-1 | - | CASPEGVRRELMNTEAFF
TRBD2 | TRBV27 | - | CASRGTSGNTGELFF
- | TRBV19 | - | CASSTSILRQMGNTGELFF
- | TRBV14 | - | CASSGPRYGNTIYF
- | TRBV5-1 | - | CASALRQGADTQYF
- | TRBV9 | - | CASSVGSSYEQYF
TRBD1 | TRBV7-2 | - | CASSSGQGVAEAFF
- | TRBV7-9 | once | CASSSPGSSYEQYF
TRBD1 | TRBV5-1 | - | CASSPNGQASTEAFF
- | TRBV6-1 | - | CASQSTRAWEAFF